This is a list of T cell receptor beta chains from one sample in a study of OX40 agonist ivuxolimab in advanced cancers. The table came from immunoSEQ multiplex PCR; TCRdb's copy has only in-frame clones and leaves some out. This sample has some 82,000 clones; 70% to 90% occur once, and the top ten carry approximately 0.8%. Sequenced here: CD4+ or CD8+ T cells sorted from blood, sampled in a trial of the OX40 agonist ivuxolimab. The receptors were gathered from an adult with an advanced solid tumor such as melanoma, head and neck, liver or kidney cancer. CDR3s include the opening cysteine and the closing phenylalanine or tryptophan. Fields, in order: clone size, CDR3 length, D gene, J gene, V gene, CDR3 DNA, CDR3 protein. The D gene is left open where the match is weak. Not every row has a clone size; where given, it reads once, few, many or a size class.

>NA|13|NA|TRBJ2-7|TRBV6-1
TGTGCCAGCATCTTGGACGGGCCGGGCAAGCAGTACTTC
CASILDGPGKQYF
>once|15|TRBD1|TRBJ2-2|TRBV18
TGTGCCAGCTCACCCGGACAGGGGGACACCGGGGAGCTGTTTTTT
CASSPGQGDTGELFF
>NA|15|NA|TRBJ2-1|TRBV18
TGTGCCAGCTCACCAGGTAGGACTTCGAACAATGAGCAGTTCTTC
CASSPGRTSNNEQFF
>NA|9|NA|TRBJ2-7|TRBV6-1
TGTGCCAGCAGGGACACTAAGTACTTC
CASRDTKYF
>NA|14|NA|TRBJ2-5|TRBV7-2
TGTGCCAGCAGCCAGCGCGGCATCCAAGAGACCCAGTACTTC
CASSQRGIQETQYF
>NA|16|TRBD2|TRBJ2-1|TRBV29-1
TGCAGCGTTGAAGGTCTAGCGGGAGGGCCGGGAAATGAGCAGTTCTTC
CSVEGLAGGPGNEQFF
>NA|15|NA|TRBJ2-7|TRBV7-2
TGTGCCAGCAGCCCGGCCGGGACTTACATCTACGAGCAGTACTTC
CASSPAGTYIYEQYF
>NA|15|TRBD2|TRBJ2-4|TRBV2
TGTGCCAGCAGTACTAGCGGAATAGCCAAAAACATTCAGTACTTC
CASSTSGIAKNIQYF
>NA|16|TRBD2|TRBJ2-5|TRBV7-2
TGTGCCAGCAGCTCCCAGACGACTAGCGGGAGGGAGACCCAGTACTTC
CASSSQTTSGRETQYF
>once|15|TRBD1|TRBJ1-1|TRBV2
TGTGCCAGCAGAGTAAGTCGGACAGGCGGCACTGAAGCTTTCTTT
CASRVSRTGGTEAFF
>NA|14|TRBD2|TRBJ2-1|TRBV6-6
TGTGCCAGCAGTCTAGCGGGACTTTACAATGAGCAGTTCTTC
CASSLAGLYNEQFF
>few|12|NA|TRBJ2-4|TRBV10-3
TGTGCCATCGGTTCAACCAAAAACATTCAGTACTTC
CAIGSTKNIQYF
>NA|16|NA|TRBJ2-5|TRBV9
TGTGCCAGCAGCCCGAGAGGTGGGAACACCCGGGGACCCCAGTACTTC
CASSPRGGNTRGPQYF
>NA|13|NA|TRBJ2-3|TRBV28
TGTGCCAGCAGCCCTCAGGGGAGAGATACGCAGTATTTT
CASSPQGRDTQYF
>NA|17|TRBD2|TRBJ2-2|TRBV10-3
TGTGCCATCAGTGAGTTGGGCGGGAGGGGTGAGACCGGGGAGCTGTTTTTT
CAISELGGRGETGELFF
>few|14|NA|TRBJ1-1|TRBV21-1
TGTGCCAGCAGCCAGAGACACTTGAACACTGAAGCTTTCTTT
CASSQRHLNTEAFF
>NA|16|NA|TRBJ1-2|TRBV9
TGTGCCAGCAGCGTAGGTGGGGTAAGGGGGAACTATGGCTACACCTTC
CASSVGGVRGNYGYTF
>NA|15|NA|TRBJ2-1|TRBV7-8
TGTGCCAGCAGCTTAGTGCCTAACCACTACAATGAGCAGTTCTTC
CASSLVPNHYNEQFF
>NA|14|NA|TRBJ1-5|TRBV7-2
TGTGCCAGCAGCGCTCCAGGTTTCAATCAGCCCCAGCATTTT
CASSAPGFNQPQHF
>NA|16|TRBD2|TRBJ2-7|TRBV6-6
TGTGCCAGCAGTTACGCGGCGGGAGGGTTTTCCTACGAGCAGTACTTC
CASSYAAGGFSYEQYF
>once|13|NA|TRBJ2-3|TRBV7-9
TGTGCCAGCAGCTTAGAGGGCGCAGATACGCAGTATTTT
CASSLEGADTQYF
>NA|18|NA|TRBJ1-4|TRBV7-2
TGTGCCAGCAGCCTCCTATTTCCGGTATTGGGGGAAAATGAAAAACTGTTTTTT
CASSLLFPVLGENEKLFF
>NA|15|NA|TRBJ2-2|TRBV4-3
TGCGCCAGCAGCCGAAGGGGGTTTAACACCGGGGAGCTGTTTTTT
CASSRRGFNTGELFF
>NA|17|TRBD2|TRBJ2-1|TRBV4-3
TGCGCCAGCAGCCAAGAACGAGAGACTAGCGGGAGCGGCGAGCAGTTCTTC
CASSQERETSGSGEQFF
>NA|13|NA|TRBJ2-7|TRBV27
TGTGCCAGCAGTTTGGAGCGAGGCTACGAGCAGTACTTC
CASSLERGYEQYF
>NA|14|NA|TRBJ2-6|TRBV5-1
TGCGCCAGCAGCTTGGCCGACTTCTGGGACGTCCTGACTTTC
CASSLADFWDVLTF
>NA|18|TRBD2|TRBJ2-1|TRBV7-2
TGTGCCAGCAGCTTCAGGAGACTAGCGGGAGGGTTCAACAATGAGCAGTTCTTC
CASSFRRLAGGFNNEQFF
>NA|14|NA|TRBJ2-7|TRBV4-1
TGCGCCAGCAGCCAACCCAGGGAGAGCCACGAGCAGTACTTC
CASSQPRESHEQYF
>NA|13|NA|TRBJ2-3|TRBV30
TGTGCCTGGAGTTCGGGAAGCACAGATACGCAGTATTTT
CAWSSGSTDTQYF
>few|13|TRBD2|TRBJ2-5|TRBV30
TGTGCCTGGAATCGCGGGAGTGAAGAGACCCAGTACTTC
CAWNRGSEETQYF
>NA|19|TRBD2|TRBJ2-1|TRBV5-1
TGCGCCAGCAGCTTGGGAGCGGGAGTAGTTAATGTGGCGCCCGGGGGGCAGTTCTTC
CASSLGAGVVNVAPGGQFF